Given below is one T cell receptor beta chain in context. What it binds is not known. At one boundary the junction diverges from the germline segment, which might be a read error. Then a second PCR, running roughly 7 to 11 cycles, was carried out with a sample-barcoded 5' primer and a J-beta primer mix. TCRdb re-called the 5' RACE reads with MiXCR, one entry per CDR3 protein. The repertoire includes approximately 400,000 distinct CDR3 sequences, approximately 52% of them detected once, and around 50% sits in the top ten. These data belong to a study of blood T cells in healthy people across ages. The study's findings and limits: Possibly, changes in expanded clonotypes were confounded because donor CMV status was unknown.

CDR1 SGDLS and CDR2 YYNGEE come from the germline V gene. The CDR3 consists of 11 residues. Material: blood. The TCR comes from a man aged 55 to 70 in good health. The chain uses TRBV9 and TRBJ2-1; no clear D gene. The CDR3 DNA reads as TGTGCCTGCAGCGTAGAGAATGAGCAGTTCTTC. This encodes CACSVENEQFF. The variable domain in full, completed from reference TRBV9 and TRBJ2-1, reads DSGVTQTPKHLITATGQRVTLRCSPRSGDLSVYWYQQSLDQGLQFLIQYYNGEERAKGNILERFSAQQFPDLHSELNLSSLELGDSALYFCACSVENEQFFGPGTRLTVL.